Shown below are 28 T cell receptor beta chains from a single sample sequenced in a study of shared clonotypes between healthy human individuals. Terminally differentiated effector memory CD45RA+ cells were excluded from the naive CD8 cells, which were CD45RO-negative and positively selected for CCR7. Sequenced by immunoSEQ multiplex PCR; TCRdb stores in-frame clones only, minus some. The sample holds about 2 million clones, just under 95% seen once. Sequencing used naive CD8+ T cells sorted from blood. The source of these receptors is a young man in good health.

V usage is TRBV7-8 and J usage is TRBJ2-5, with TRBD1 identical over 8 bases. This CDR3 has 17 amino acids. V lost 1 base, J lost 4 bases, and 11 bases stayed unmatched. Germline V lookup: CDR1 SGHVS, CDR2 FQNEAQ. This chain's CDR3 is CASSLVPPGQARETQYF. CDR3 coding DNA: TGTGCCAGCAGCTTAGTACCCCCGGGACAGGCTAGAGAGACCCAGTACTTC.

The V and J genes are TRBV5-6 and TRBJ2-2; D remains unclear. The CDR3 contains 15 residues. V lost 3 bases and J lost 1, with 10 bases in between. Germline lookup yields CDR1 SGHDT and CDR2 YYEEEE. CDR3 in amino acids: CASSSSPRNTGELFF. The CDR3 DNA follows: TGTGCCAGCAGCTCCTCCCCAAGGAACACCGGGGAGCTGTTTTTT.

V is TRBV5-6 and J is TRBJ2-1; D may be TRBD1 (5 bases). V lost 0 bases and J lost 9, with 16 bases in between. CDR1 SGHDT and CDR2 YYEEEE come from the germline V gene. This CDR3 has 15 amino acids. The CDR3 region is CASSLGGALLGEQFF. Written as DNA, the CDR3 is TGTGCCAGCAGCTTGGGTGGGGCCCTCCTCGGTGAGCAGTTCTTC.

This clone was seen once. The chain is built from TRBV29-1 and TRBJ2-3; D uncertain. CDR1 is SQVTM, CDR2 ANQGSEA, per germline. The V end was cut by 7 bases, the J end by 4 bases, with 12 bases between. This CDR3 region has 12 residues. The CDR3 region is CSERTAPDTQYF. The CDR3 nucleotides read TGCAGCGAGAGGACCGCCCCAGATACGCAGTATTTT.

The rearrangement links TRBV6-6 to TRBJ2-3; possible D gene TRBD2, 6 bases. V lost 1 base to trimming and J lost 2 bases, with 10 bases between them. The CDR3 length is 15 residues. Germline CDR1 reads MNHNY; CDR2 reads SVGAGI (reference sequence). The CDR3, as DNA: TGTGCCAGCAGTTACTTCGCGGGATACACAGATACGCAGTATTTT. Amino acids: CASSYFAGYTDTQYF.

The chain couples TRBV6-1 to TRBJ2-7; D is perhaps TRBD1 (6 bases). V was cut by 2 bases and J by 2 bases, with 13 bases left in between. This CDR3 contains 15 residues. CDR1 is MNHNS and CDR2 is SASEGT in the germline V gene. CDR3 loop: CASSEFKGVTYEQYF. DNA for the CDR3: TGTGCCAGCAGTGAATTTAAGGGGGTTACCTACGAGCAGTACTTC.

This chain uses TRBV10-1 with TRBJ2-1; TRBD2 matches at 15 bases. Germline V gene sequence: CDR1 WNHNN, CDR2 SYGVQD (reference sequence). J was trimmed by 2 bases and V by 2 bases; bases with no gene match: 10. The CDR3 is made up of 20 amino acids. CDR3 in amino acids: CASSEETGTSGRLTYNEQFF. CDR3 nucleotides: TGCGCCAGCAGTGAGGAGACCGGGACTAGCGGGAGGTTAACCTACAATGAGCAGTTCTTC.

The chain employs TRBV7-2 and TRBJ2-3, with 12 bases lining up with TRBD2. The V gene's germline CDR1 is SGHTA and CDR2 FQGNSA. V was clipped by 6 bases and J by 0 bases; unmatched bases: 7. This CDR3 comprises 17 residues. In DNA form, the CDR3 reads TGTGCCAGCAGTATCCTAGCGGGGGGGCCGAGCACAGATACGCAGTATTTT. It is translated as CASSILAGGPSTDTQYF.

The chain is built from TRBV7-9 and TRBJ1-2; D call uncertain. The V end was cut by 5 bases, the J end by 1 base, with 11 bases between. This CDR3 spans 14 amino acids. Germline V lookup: CDR1 SEHNR, CDR2 FQNEAQ (reference sequence). CDR3 region: CASSLNGLNYGYTF. In nucleotides, the CDR3 is TGTGCCAGCAGCCTCAACGGTCTTAACTATGGCTACACCTTC.

On this clone: The identical CDR3 is also encoded by other nucleotide sequences in the sample. V gene TRBV2 combines with J gene TRBJ2-7; possibly TRBD1 or TRBD2 for D (5 bases each). Trimming removed 5 bases from V and 0 bases from J, with 11 bases in between. The CDR3 totals 14 residues. Germline V gene lookup returns CDR1 SNHLY and CDR2 FYNNEI. CDR3 in DNA: TGTGCCAGCAGTCCGGGACGGAGCTCCTACGAGCAGTACTTC. It encodes CASSPGRSSYEQYF.

The J gene is TRBJ2-1, the V gene TRBV28; 8 positions agree with TRBD2. Germline V gives CDR1 MDHEN, CDR2 SYDVKM. V was pared by 5 bases and J by 8 bases, with 8 bases of the junction left unmatched. The CDR3 loop spans 14 amino acids. CDR3 nucleotides: TGTGCCAGCAGTCCAGCGGGAGAGAACGATGAGCAGTTCTTC. It is translated as CASSPAGENDEQFF.

DNA for the CDR3: TGTGCCAGCAGCCAACTGGGACAAGCCAGCTCCTACGAGCAGTACTTC. Amino acid sequence: CASSQLGQASSYEQYF. The V gene is TRBV5-6, the J gene TRBJ2-7, with D possibly being TRBD1 (6 bases). The germline gives CDR1 SGHDT, CDR2 YYEEEE. The germline V and J ends were trimmed by 4 bases and 0 bases, with 17 bases remaining between them. The CDR3 is 16 amino acids.

In the case of this clone: Other DNA sequences in this sample translate to the same CDR3. J is TRBJ2-1 and V is TRBV5-4; D gene uncertain. Trimming shortened V by 0 bases and J by 6 bases, and 4 bases separated the two germline ends. Germline CDR1 is SGHNT and CDR2 is YYREEE (reference sequence). The CDR3 runs to 12 residues. The CDR3 DNA reads as TGTGCCAGCAGCTTGGAAGGCAATGAGCAGTTCTTC. Protein: CASSLEGNEQFF.

CDR3 nucleotide sequence: TGTGCCAGCAGCTACAACCGGGGGACTGAAGCTTTCTTT. This gives the protein CASSYNRGTEAFF. The V call is TRBV11-2, the J call TRBJ1-1; a possible D gene is TRBD1 (5 bases). Trimming took off 4 bases at V and 5 bases at J, with 11 bases between the two ends. This CDR3 is built from 13 residues. CDR1 is SGHAT, CDR2 FQNNGV, per germline.

Worth noting for this clone: This specimen includes other DNA sequences encoding the same CDR3. The chain combines TRBV9 with TRBJ2-7; D ambiguous. Germline CDR1 SGDLS, CDR2 YYNGEE. With 0 bases removed from V and 4 bases from J, the gap between germline ends came to 8 bases. The CDR3 is made up of 13 amino acids. CDR3 protein: CASSVDGDYEQYF. CDR3 nucleotide sequence: TGTGCCAGCAGCGTAGACGGAGATTACGAGCAGTACTTC. Using reference TRBV9 and TRBJ2-7 for the parts outside the CDR3, the full variable domain is DSGVTQTPKHLITATGQRVTLRCSPRSGDLSVYWYQQSLDQGLQFLIQYYNGEERAKGNILERFSAQQFPDLHSELNLSSLELGDSALYFCASSVDGDYEQYFGPGTRLTVT.

The chain joins TRBV15 to TRBJ1-5, with D unresolved. This CDR3 region has 14 residues. The germline gives CDR1 LNHNV, CDR2 YYDKDF (reference sequence). The ends were cut back, 3 bases at V and 1 base at J, with 7 bases in the middle. The CDR3: CATSSLDSNQPQHF. In DNA form, the CDR3 reads TGTGCCACCAGCAGTCTCGACAGCAATCAGCCCCAGCATTTT.

This sequence joins TRBV2 and TRBJ1-4; no reliable D call. Looked up from germline, CDR1 is SNHLY and CDR2 is FYNNEI. The CDR3 is 13 residues long. Trimming took 7 bases from V and 6 from J, leaving 12 bases between them. CDR3 residues: CASTRLVDEKLFF. In DNA form, the CDR3 reads TGTGCCAGCACCCGTCTGGTTGATGAAAAACTGTTTTTT. Full variable domain (outside the CDR3, taken from reference TRBV2 and TRBJ1-4): EPEVTQTPSHQVTQMGQEVILRCVPISNHLYFYWYRQILGQKVEFLVSFYNNEISEKSEIFDDQFSVERPDGSNFTLKIRSTKLEDSAMYFCASTRLVDEKLFFGSGTQLSVL.

This clone was found a few times. The same CDR3 is also encoded by other DNA sequences in this sample. The chain combines TRBV19 with TRBJ2-7; 9 positions match TRBD1. Germline CDR1 is LNHDA and CDR2 is SQIVND (reference sequence). Losses at the gene ends were 5 bases for V and 1 base for J; bases not matched to a gene: 3. CDR3 size: 14 residues. CDR3 sequence (DNA): TGTGCCAGTAGTGCCGGGACAGGGTCCTACGAGCAGTACTTC. Translation: CASSAGTGSYEQYF.

The V call is TRBV6-5, the J call TRBJ2-1; 10 nucleotides agree with TRBD2. The CDR3 runs 15 residues. Germline V gives CDR1 MNHEY, CDR2 SVGAGI. The ends lost 8 bases at V and 1 base at J; junction bases unmatched: 5. The CDR3 reads CASSLAGVSYNEQFF. The CDR3 nucleotides are TGTGCCAGCTCGCTAGCGGGGGTATCCTACAATGAGCAGTTCTTC.

The V gene is TRBV11-2, the J gene TRBJ2-2, with a possible D match to TRBD2 (5 bases). Germline V gene lookup returns CDR1 SGHAT and CDR2 FQNNGV. V was trimmed by 1 base and J by 6 bases, leaving 18 bases between them. The CDR3 length is 17 residues. The CDR3 loop reads CASSLAESREIAGELFF. CDR3 DNA sequence: TGTGCCAGCAGCTTAGCGGAGTCCCGGGAAATAGCCGGGGAGCTGTTTTTT.

The V and J genes are TRBV9 and TRBJ2-3; TRBD2 agrees at 9 bases. Germline lookup yields CDR1 SGDLS and CDR2 YYNGEE. With 0 bases clipped from V and 4 bases from J, the junction kept 3 bases outside the gene matches. The CDR3 is 15 amino acids. As DNA, the CDR3 is TGTGCCAGCAGCGTAGAAGCGGGAGGCTCAGATACGCAGTATTTT. Translation gives CASSVEAGGSDTQYF.

V gene TRBV15 combines with J gene TRBJ2-3; 13 nucleotides agree with TRBD2. CDR1 and CDR2 (germline): LNHNV, YYDKDF (reference sequence). Germline trimming cut 5 bases from V and 1 base from J; bases unmatched to any gene: 3. The CDR3 is 16 residues long. The DNA for the CDR3 is TGTGCCACCAGCGGAGGACTAGCGGGAGGCACAGATACGCAGTATTTT. It is translated as CATSGGLAGGTDTQYF. Drawing the rest from reference TRBV15 and TRBJ2-3, the complete variable domain is DAMVIQNPRYQVTQFGKPVTLSCSQTLNHNVMYWYQQKSSQAPKLLFHYYDKDFNNEADTPDNFQSRRPNTSFCFLDIRSPGLGDTAMYLCATSGGLAGGTDTQYFGPGTRLTVL.

This sequence joins TRBV15 and TRBJ2-7; TRBD1 is a possible D gene (6 bases). In germline, CDR1 is LNHNV, CDR2 YYDKDF (reference sequence). The V end lost 3 bases, the J end lost 3 bases, and 15 bases lay between the germline ends. This CDR3 spans 15 amino acids. This chain's CDR3 is CATSSFPDRNYEQYF. The CDR3 coding sequence is TGTGCCACCAGCAGTTTCCCGGACAGAAACTACGAGCAGTACTTC.

A word on this clone: The sample carries other DNA sequences with the same CDR3. The chain couples TRBV4-1 to TRBJ1-1; no firm D call. CDR3 length equals 13 residues. V was cut by 0 bases and J by 2 bases, with 4 bases left in between. Germline V lookup: CDR1 MGHRA, CDR2 YSYEKL. The CDR3 DNA reads TGCGCCAGCAGCCAAGAACGCAACACTGAAGCTTTCTTT. Protein: CASSQERNTEAFF.

The J gene is TRBJ2-7, the V gene TRBV11-2; D gene uncertain. Germline V gene sequence: CDR1 SGHAT, CDR2 FQNNGV. V dropped 5 bases and J dropped 4 bases, with 6 bases sitting between them. The CDR3 runs to 11 residues. In nucleotides, the CDR3 is TGTGCCAGCAGCCACCTTTACGAGCAGTACTTC. Translating it yields CASSHLYEQYF.

This clone was picked up one time. This chain links TRBV13 with TRBJ2-3, with a possible D match to TRBD1 (5 bases). CDR1 PRHDT and CDR2 FYEKMQ come from the germline V gene (reference sequence). The V end was cut by 2 bases, the J end by 5 bases, with 14 bases between. There are 15 residues in the CDR3. The DNA of the CDR3 is TGTGCCAGCAGCTTACGCAGGGTGGCCGGAGATACGCAGTATTTT. The encoded protein is CASSLRRVAGDTQYF. Drawing the rest from reference TRBV13 and TRBJ2-3, the complete variable domain is AAGVIQSPRHLIKEKRETATLKCYPIPRHDTVYWYQQGPGQDPQFLISFYEKMQSDKGSIPDRFSAQQFSDYHSELNMSSLELGDSALYFCASSLRRVAGDTQYFGPGTRLTVL.

The V call is TRBV7-9, the J call TRBJ2-5, with a tentative D call TRBD1 (5 bases). Trimming took 4 bases from V and 4 from J, leaving 10 bases between them. Looked up from germline, CDR1 is SEHNR and CDR2 is FQNEAQ (reference sequence). The CDR3 contains 13 residues. The CDR3 nucleotides read TGTGCCAGCAGCTGGGGCGACAGAGAGACCCAGTACTTC. Translation gives CASSWGDRETQYF.

The CDR3 loop is CASSYWGGVHTDTQYF. CDR3 DNA: TGTGCCAGCAGTTATTGGGGCGGGGTTCACACAGATACGCAGTATTTT. The chain links TRBV6-5 to TRBJ2-3; D possibly corresponds to TRBD2 (6 bases). Per germline, CDR1 MNHEY and CDR2 SVGAGI. V was shortened by 3 bases and J by 2 bases, with 15 bases between the two germline ends. This CDR3 spans 16 amino acids.